The clone carrying this T cell receptor beta chain was seen only a few times. Its antigen is unidentified. This sample was taken from a study of cytomegalovirus exposure and HLA in healthy donors. Turning to the study itself: Prior work identified about 120 million unique TCR beta sequences in 150 million to 200 million T cells.

Nominally healthy donors provided the samples, though records likely missed some immune exposures. Study-level results: Prior analysis indicated that the majority of TCR beta V segments exhibited productivity approximately 87% or approximately 30% of the time. Common viral pathogens (according to a later analysis) appeared linked to several of the most significant clusters.

The PCR used 60 Vbeta and 13 Jbeta primers. The repertoire was sequenced with immunoSEQ multiplex PCR; TCRdb's copy has only in-frame clones and lacks some. This sample has approximately 110,000 clones, with less than 20% found just once. Germline V lookup: CDR1 LGHNA, CDR2 YSLEER. This CDR3 spans 15 amino acids. The V end was cut by 0 bases, the J end by 1 base, with 10 bases between. The V gene is TRBV4-3, the J gene TRBJ2-7; possible D gene TRBD2, 5 bases. The sample comprised PBMCs. The sequence was collected from a woman aged 18-30 years in good health and CMV-seronegative. This CDR3 reads CASSQDIRESYEQYF. The CDR3 DNA sequence: TGCGCCAGCAGCCAAGACATTAGGGAGTCCTACGAGCAGTACTTC.